This paragraph reports one TCR beta chain. Time point here: patch test 1, 2 weeks after DPC sensitization. The treatment denotes: therapeutic diphenylcyclopropenone sensitization with weekly scalp DPC. Prior to application of each patch test, blood was drawn. Donors, patients with alopecia ranging from 18 to 70 years old and judged suitable for DPC, provided samples. This CDR3 region has 14 residues. Trimming shortened V by 8 bases and J by 2 bases, and 16 bases separated the two germline ends. This sample is part of a study of human T cells and chemical hapten exposure. About the study: Patients having alopecia areata, totalis or universalis were mostly female.

TCRdb processed the RACE reads anew with MiXCR; each CDR3 protein has one entry. Of around 75,000 distinct CDR3 sequences listed, approximately 12% were seen once; the top ten hold around 3.2%. The sample consisted of whole blood, taken in connection with sensitization to the hapten diphenylcyclopropenone (DPC). This TCR derives from a woman aged 60 to 75 with alopecia areata. Some clones in this sample may be carry-over from other donors' samples. The chain couples TRBV12-3 or TRBV12-4 to TRBJ2-7, with a weak D call TRBD2 (6 bases). The CDR3 reads CASRGTDITYEQYF. For the CDR3, the DNA is TGTGCCAGCCGGGGGACGGACATAACCTACGAGCAGTACTTC.